This T cell receptor beta chain was profiled in a study of tumor and adjacent non-tumor tissue in lung cancer (dated by TCRdb to 2017 to 2018). Background for the entire study: The cohort included more than 9 adenocarcinoma, a couple of squamous cell carcinoma and 1 small cell lung cancer patients. Ages among the approximately 15 patients ranged from roughly 31 to 85 years, there were 10 or so men and 5 women, and disease was at TNM stage I to III. In total, sequencing yielded 130,000,000 or so productive TCRbeta reads, which works out to an average of about 4.2 million reads per sample. Using bulk TCRbeta repertoires from over 14 lung cancer patients, the study set lung tumor tissue side by side with matched distant non-tumor lung tissue. More than 25 paired specimens, one tumor and one normal lung sample per patient, were profiled by TCRbeta CDR3 sequencing.

This clonotype was observed a few times. No antigen is known for it. No qualities accompany the bases; no much larger clone lies one base away. The library relied on multiplex PCR. The run used an Illumina HiSeq 2500. TCRbeta libraries were constructed through three rounds of nested PCR with primers (Table S4) according to protocols modified from ARM-PCR. PCR products of 200-500 bp were gel-excised and purified with the QIAquick gel extraction kit before sequencing. The original methods were these. Trimmomatic was used to clean the reads, FLASH was used to merge the reads into complete CDR3 sequences, and MiTCR was used to assign the reads to V(D)J germline segments. VDJtools was used to compute clonal diversity as the inverse Simpson's index. In-frame sequences without a premature stop codon were defined as productive reads. Using fastp trimming at Q25 and MiXCR clonotype assembly, TCRdb reanalyzed the public sequencing data and kept in-frame beta chains. Rows matching on CDR3 protein sequence are summarized as one entry with the most common DNA and genes. Clone size and V and J calls follow TCRdb, not the original study. This sample gives 76,000 or so distinct CDR3 sequences in total; roughly 75% of them show up just once. The ten largest clones capture roughly an eighth of the sample.

RNA was extracted from bulk unsorted tissue and checked for quality with a NanoDrop ND-1000 and an Agilent 2100. The donors were newly diagnosed lung cancer patients admitted for thoracic surgery in China from August to November 2014 who had not received prior chemotherapy. Patients who had received previous radiotherapy or chemotherapy, or who had another concurrent cancer, were excluded from the study. Pieces of surgical tissue measuring about 1-2.1 cm3 were kept in RNAlater solution and stored at -80 degrees C until use. Broader findings and caveats from the paper: The top 100 clones accounted for a significantly larger cumulative portion of the repertoire in normal lung than in tumor tissue. Tumor tissue showed significantly greater TCR diversity (inverse Simpson) than normal lung tissue (roughly 390 vs 170, P = 0.0075, Mann-Whitney U test). Significantly higher TCR diversity was found in younger patients, and higher tumor TCR diversity was associated with shorter overall and disease-free survival. With only roughly 15 patients in the cohort, the authors noted that larger samples and more detailed clinical data are needed. Because peripheral blood was not sequenced, the blood TCRbeta repertoires of the lung cancer patients in the study went unexamined. Neither the sequencing platform nor unique molecular identifiers are named or mentioned anywhere in the methods.

The specimen sequenced was lung tumor tissue. The source of this sequence is a woman aged 70 to 79 with non-small cell lung cancer.

CDR3 loop: CAWARSGGPYNEQFF. DNA sequence: TGTGCCTGGGCCCGTAGCGGGGGCCCCTACAATGAGCAGTTCTTC. This chain is built from TRBV30 and TRBJ2-1, with 9 bases in between that match TRBD2. Including the terminal cysteine and phenylalanine, the CDR3 comprises 15 residues. CDR3 DNA only is kept here, 45 bases in frame from base 1. V loses 5 bases at its end and J loses 2 bases; junction bases beyond the gene matches: 7. The germline V gene encodes CDR1 GTSNPN and CDR2 SVGIG (reference sequence).